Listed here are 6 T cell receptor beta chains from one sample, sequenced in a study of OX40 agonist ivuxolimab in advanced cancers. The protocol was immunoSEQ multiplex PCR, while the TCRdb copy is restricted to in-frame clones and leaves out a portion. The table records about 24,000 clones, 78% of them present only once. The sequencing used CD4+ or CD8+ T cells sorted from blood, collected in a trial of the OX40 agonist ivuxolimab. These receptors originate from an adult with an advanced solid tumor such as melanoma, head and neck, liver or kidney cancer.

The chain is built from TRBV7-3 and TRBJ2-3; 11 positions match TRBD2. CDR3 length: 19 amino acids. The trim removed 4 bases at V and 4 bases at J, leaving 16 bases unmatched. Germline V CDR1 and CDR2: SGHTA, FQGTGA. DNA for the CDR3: TGTGCCAGCAGCTCCTCCCCACTAGCGGGGGCCACGTGGGCAGATACGCAGTATTTT. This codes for CASSSSPLAGATWADTQYF.

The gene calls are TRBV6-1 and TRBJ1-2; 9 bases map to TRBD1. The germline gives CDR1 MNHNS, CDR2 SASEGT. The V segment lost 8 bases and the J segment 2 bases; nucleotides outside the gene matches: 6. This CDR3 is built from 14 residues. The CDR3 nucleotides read TGTGCCAGCCAGACAGGGGGTACCAACTATGGCTACACCTTC. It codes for CASQTGGTNYGYTF.

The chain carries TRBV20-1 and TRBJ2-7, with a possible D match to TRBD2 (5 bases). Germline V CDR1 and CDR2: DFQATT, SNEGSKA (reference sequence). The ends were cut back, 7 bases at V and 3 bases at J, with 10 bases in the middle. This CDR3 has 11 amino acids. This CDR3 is CSGLEVYEQYF. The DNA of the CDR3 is TGCAGTGGACTGGAGGTCTACGAGCAGTACTTC.

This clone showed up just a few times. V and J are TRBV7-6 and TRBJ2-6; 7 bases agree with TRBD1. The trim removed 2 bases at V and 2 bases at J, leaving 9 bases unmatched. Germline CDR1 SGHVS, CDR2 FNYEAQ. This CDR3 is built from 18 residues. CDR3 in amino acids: CASSLPRTGGPGANVLTF. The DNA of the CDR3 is TGTGCCAGCAGCTTACCCAGGACAGGCGGGCCTGGGGCCAACGTCCTGACTTTC.

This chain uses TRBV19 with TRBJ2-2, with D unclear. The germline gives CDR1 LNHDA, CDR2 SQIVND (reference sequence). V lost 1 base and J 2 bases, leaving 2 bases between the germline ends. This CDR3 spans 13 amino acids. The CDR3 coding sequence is TGTGCCAGTAGTATAGTCAACACCGGGGAGCTGTTTTTT. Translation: CASSIVNTGELFF.

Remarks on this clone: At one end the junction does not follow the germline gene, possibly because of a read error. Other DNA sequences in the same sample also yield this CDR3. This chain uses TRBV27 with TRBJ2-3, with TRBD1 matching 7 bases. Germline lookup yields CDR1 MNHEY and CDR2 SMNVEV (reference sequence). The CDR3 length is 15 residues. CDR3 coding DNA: TGTGCCAGCAGTCTACGACAGGGTACCACAGATACGCAATATTTT. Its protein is CASSLRQGTTDTQYF.